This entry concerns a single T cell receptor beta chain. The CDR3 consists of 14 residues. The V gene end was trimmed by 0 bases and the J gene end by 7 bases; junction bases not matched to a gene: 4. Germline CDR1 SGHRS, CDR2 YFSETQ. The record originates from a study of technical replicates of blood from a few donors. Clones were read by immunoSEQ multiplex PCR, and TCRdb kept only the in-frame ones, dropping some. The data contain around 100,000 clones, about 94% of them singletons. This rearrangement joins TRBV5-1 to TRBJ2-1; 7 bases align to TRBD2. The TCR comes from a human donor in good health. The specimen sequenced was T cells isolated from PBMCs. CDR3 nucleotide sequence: TGCGCCAGCAGCTTGGGACGGGAGGTAAATGAGCAGTTCTTC. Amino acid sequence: CASSLGREVNEQFF.